The 30 T cell receptor beta chains given below trace back to one sample, sequenced in a study of shared clonotypes between healthy human individuals. Sequencing was performed with immunoSEQ multiplex PCR; in TCRdb, only in-frame clones are kept and a portion is missing. The data contain about 2.4 million clones, under 95% of them singletons. The specimen was naive CD4+ T cells from PBMCs. As to subset: CD45RA+ positively selected. These receptors all come from a man younger than 35 in good health. Some clones in this sample may be carry-over from other donors' samples.

Only one count was recorded for this clone. V and J are TRBV4-2 and TRBJ1-5; D not certain. The CDR3 has 15 amino acids. Germline CDR1 and CDR2: LGHNA and YNFKEQ. The germline V and J ends were trimmed by 0 bases and 3 bases, with 9 bases remaining between them. CDR3 sequence (DNA): TGTGCCAGCAGCCAAGATCGACGGGACAATCAGCCCCAGCATTTT. Protein product: CASSQDRRDNQPQHF.

Points on this clone: Other nucleotide sequences in the sample specify the same CDR3. The rearrangement joins TRBV6-5 to TRBJ2-7; D assignment may be TRBD1 or TRBD2 (5 bases each). The CDR3 loop spans 14 amino acids. Germline values: CDR1 MNHEY, CDR2 SVGAGI. The V end lost 0 bases, the J end lost 6 bases, and 12 bases lay between the germline ends. DNA of the CDR3: TGTGCCAGCAGTTACTCAATCCTTGGGGGCGAGCAGTACTTC. Amino acids: CASSYSILGGEQYF.

The CDR3 DNA reads TGTGCCAGCTCACCCGGGACTAGCGGGACAGTGGGGGAGCAGTACTTC. Protein: CASSPGTSGTVGEQYF. The V call is TRBV18, the J call TRBJ2-7; 13 bases agree with TRBD2. Trimming removed 3 bases from V and 7 bases from J; junction bases left unmatched: 9. CDR1 is KGHSH and CDR2 is LQKENI in the germline V gene. The CDR3 sequence is 16 residues long.

The V gene is TRBV5-6, the J gene TRBJ2-7; D assignment may be TRBD1 or TRBD2 (5 bases each). Trimming pared 1 base from V and 4 bases from J, leaving 12 bases between. The CDR3 runs 14 residues. CDR1 SGHDT and CDR2 YYEEEE come from the germline V gene. This chain's CDR3 is CASSLPGAVYEQYF. In DNA form, the CDR3 reads TGTGCCAGCAGCTTGCCCGGGGCGGTTTACGAGCAGTACTTC.

The V gene is TRBV27, the J gene TRBJ2-5, with 7 nucleotides matching TRBD2. This CDR3 spans 18 amino acids. Per the germline V gene, CDR1 is MNHEY and CDR2 is SMNVEV (reference sequence). Unmatched junction bases numbered 20, after V lost 5 bases and J lost 5 bases. The CDR3 reads CASSPLTQGLTARETQYF. The DNA of the CDR3 is TGTGCCAGCAGTCCCCTAACCCAGGGACTAACCGCGCGGGAGACCCAGTACTTC.

The chain employs TRBV18 and TRBJ2-7; TRBD1 aligns across 11 bases. The CDR3 covers 15 residues. Trimming took 3 bases from V and 2 from J; bases not matched to a gene: 3. From germline, CDR1 is KGHSH and CDR2 LQKENI. CDR3 in amino acids: CASSPAGQGAYEQYF. CDR3 DNA: TGTGCCAGCTCACCCGCGGGACAGGGGGCCTACGAGCAGTACTTC.

The CDR3 sequence is CASSLRRDRGEGYTF. In DNA form, the CDR3 reads TGTGCCAGCAGTTTACGCCGGGACAGGGGGGAGGGCTACACCTTC. This chain uses TRBV27 with TRBJ1-2; 11 nucleotides line up with TRBD1. The CDR3 length is 15 residues. The J segment lost 8 bases and the V segment lost 2 bases, leaving 7 bases of the junction unmatched. CDR1 MNHEY and CDR2 SMNVEV come from the germline V gene (reference sequence).

The chain links TRBV5-1 to TRBJ2-3, with 8 bases fitting TRBD1. CDR3 length equals 15 residues. With V trimmed by 4 bases and J by 7 bases, 11 bases remained unmatched. CDR1 and CDR2 (germline): SGHRS, YFSETQ. CDR3 sequence: CASSLSTGEGHTQYF. As DNA, the CDR3 is TGCGCCAGCAGCCTCTCGACAGGGGAAGGCCATACGCAGTATTTT.

V gene TRBV28 combines with J gene TRBJ2-3, with unresolved D. CDR3 length equals 14 residues. The germline V gene has CDR1 MDHEN and CDR2 SYDVKM. Deletions cut 3 bases from V and 1 base from J, with 8 bases between. Here the CDR3 reads CASSLTDRTDTQYF. As DNA, the CDR3 is TGTGCCAGCAGTTTGACGGATCGCACAGATACGCAGTATTTT.

The table lists this clone with a count of one. Additional DNA sequences in this sample encode the identical CDR3. The rearrangement links TRBV9 to TRBJ2-7, with TRBD2 matching over 8 bases. V lost 2 bases and J lost 4; bases outside the gene matches: 5. Per the germline V gene, CDR1 is SGDLS and CDR2 is YYNGEE. The CDR3 runs to 14 residues. The CDR3 nucleotides are TGTGCCAGCAGCGTTAGCGGGACCCCATACGAGCAGTACTTC. Amino acids: CASSVSGTPYEQYF.

V and J are TRBV4-3 and TRBJ1-5; no clear D. The germline V gene has CDR1 LGHNA and CDR2 YSLEER. The CDR3 contains 15 residues. V was cut by 0 bases and J by 9 bases, with 15 bases left in between. This chain's CDR3 is CASSQDYYGLMPQHF. DNA for the CDR3: TGCGCCAGCAGCCAAGATTATTATGGGTTGATGCCCCAGCATTTT.

The chain joins TRBV27 to TRBJ1-2; D gene uncertain. In germline, CDR1 is MNHEY, CDR2 SMNVEV (reference sequence). Trimming left V 6 bases short and J 1 base short, with 9 bases between. The length of the CDR3 is 13 residues. CDR3 region: CASSLAFNYGYTF. The CDR3 nucleotides are TGTGCCAGCAGCTTAGCATTTAACTATGGCTACACCTTC.

In DNA, the CDR3 is TGTGCCAGCAGCTTAGAGGTCCGGGGCTACACCTTC. Translating gives CASSLEVRGYTF. The chain joins TRBV7-2 to TRBJ1-2; unclear D gene. Germline-derived CDR1 and CDR2 are SGHTA and FQGNSA. Deletions cut 1 base from V and 8 bases from J, with 8 bases between. The CDR3 runs 12 residues.

This clone appeared once. This rearrangement joins TRBV5-1 to TRBJ1-6, with 9 bases that match TRBD1. Germline V CDR1 and CDR2: SGHRS, YFSETQ. This CDR3 contains 17 residues. The junction had 6 bases not matched to a gene; V was cut back by 4 bases and J by 1 base. The CDR3 here is CASSPGTGRSYNSPLHF. The CDR3 DNA follows: TGCGCCAGCAGCCCAGGGACAGGGAGGTCCTATAATTCACCCCTCCACTTT.

The rearrangement joins TRBV7-3 to TRBJ1-2; 9 bases map to TRBD1. Germline CDR1 SGHTA, CDR2 FQGTGA. The V gene end was trimmed by 5 bases and the J gene end by 7 bases; junction bases not matched to a gene: 11. There are 15 residues in the CDR3. The CDR3 bases are TGTGCCAGCAGCCTTACCGGGACAGGGCGGGGTGGCTACACCTTC. Translated: CASSLTGTGRGGYTF.

The CDR3 region has the DNA TGTGCCAGCAGCAAACTTTTGGCGGGAGGGCCCTATGAGCAGTTCTTC. Translating gives CASSKLLAGGPYEQFF. V is TRBV21-1 and J is TRBJ2-1; the table's TRBD2 call for D was not verified on the DNA. TRBV21-1 is annotated as a pseudogene. The CDR3 covers 16 residues.

This clone showed up just once. The rearrangement links TRBV11-2 to TRBJ2-7, with D perhaps matching TRBD1 or TRBD2 (5 bases each). The germline gives CDR1 SGHAT, CDR2 FQNNGV. V was cut by 5 bases and J by 2 bases, with 16 bases left in between. This CDR3 region has 15 residues. CDR3 protein: CASSGTRVLPYEQYF. CDR3 in DNA: TGTGCCAGCAGCGGGACCAGGGTCCTCCCCTACGAGCAGTACTTC.

The chain has TRBV5-1 and TRBJ2-2, with a possible D match to TRBD2 (6 bases). CDR3 size: 16 residues. The germline V gene encodes CDR1 SGHRS and CDR2 YFSETQ. V was clipped by 3 bases and J by 5 bases, with 17 bases between them. DNA of the CDR3: TGCGCCAGCAGCTCGGACCCAGGAGGGAGTACCGGGGAGCTGTTTTTT. Residues: CASSSDPGGSTGELFF.

This clone came up once. The chain uses TRBV5-6 and TRBJ1-1, with TRBD1 as a possible D gene (6 bases). Germline V gives CDR1 SGHDT, CDR2 YYEEEE. V was shortened by 1 base and J by 5 bases, with 12 bases between the two germline ends. The CDR3 extends over 14 amino acids. The CDR3 DNA reads as TGTGCCAGCAGCTTGTGGTCCGGACAGACTGAAGCTTTCTTT. The encoded protein is CASSLWSGQTEAFF.

This rearrangement joins TRBV18 to TRBJ1-1; weak D call: TRBD1 (6 bases). This CDR3 region has 16 residues. Trimming took off 0 bases at V and 0 bases at J, with 11 bases between the two ends. From germline, CDR1 is KGHSH and CDR2 LQKENI. In nucleotides, the CDR3 is TGTGCCAGCTCACCACCGAGGGGGGCAGTGAACACTGAAGCTTTCTTT. This gives the protein CASSPPRGAVNTEAFF.

J is TRBJ2-1 and V is TRBV7-9; 8 bases match TRBD2. CDR1 is SEHNR, CDR2 FQNEAQ, per germline (reference sequence). The CDR3 extends over 15 amino acids. V gave up 5 bases and J gave up 4 bases; unmatched junction bases: 7. The CDR3 sequence: CASSTGGGRYNEQFF. For the CDR3, the DNA is TGTGCCAGCAGCACCGGGGGGGGCCGGTACAATGAGCAGTTCTTC.

The CDR3 coding sequence is TGTGCCAGCAGGGGGCCAAACAATGAGCAGTTCTTC. It specifies CASRGPNNEQFF. The J gene is TRBJ2-1, the V gene TRBV27; D may be TRBD1 (5 bases). Germline V lookup: CDR1 MNHEY, CDR2 SMNVEV (reference sequence). The CDR3 totals 12 residues. V lost 6 bases to trimming and J lost 5 bases, with 8 bases between them.

The V gene is TRBV6-1, the J gene TRBJ1-2, with D possibly TRBD1 on 6 matching bases. This CDR3 has 14 amino acids. Trimming took 3 bases from V and 3 from J, leaving 11 bases between them. Germline V gene lookup returns CDR1 MNHNS and CDR2 SASEGT. The CDR3: CASSDIRGDYGYTF. The DNA of the CDR3 is TGTGCCAGCAGTGATATCAGGGGCGACTATGGCTACACCTTC.

The genes are TRBV7-9 and TRBJ2-7; tentatively, D is TRBD1 or TRBD2 (5 bases each). The CDR3 runs to 15 residues. Deletions cut 5 bases from V and 3 bases from J, with 17 bases between. CDR1 and CDR2 (germline): SEHNR, FQNEAQ (reference sequence). In nucleotides, the CDR3 is TGTGCCAGCAGCCCCCAGGGTTGGGGGTACTACGAGCAGTACTTC. The encoded protein is CASSPQGWGYYEQYF.

J is TRBJ2-5 and V is TRBV5-1; possible D gene TRBD1, 5 bases. V lost 4 bases and J lost 1, with 14 bases in between. The CDR3 is 15 residues long. Germline CDR1 and CDR2: SGHRS and YFSETQ. CDR3 in DNA: TGCGCCAGCAGCCGGACCCCAGGGTTCCAAGAGACCCAGTACTTC. Translated, it gives CASSRTPGFQETQYF.

The chain recombines TRBV11-1 with TRBJ1-2; 11 bases agree with TRBD1. The CDR3 totals 15 residues. CDR1 is SGHAT and CDR2 is FQDESV in the germline V gene (reference sequence). Trimming cost V 3 bases and J 4 bases; bases outside gene matches: 4. The CDR3 DNA reads TGTGCCAGCAGCTTGAGGGGACAGGGGGTCTATGGCTACACCTTC. Translation gives CASSLRGQGVYGYTF.

The chain joins TRBV7-9 to TRBJ2-1, with D possibly matching TRBD2 (6 bases). The V gene lost 5 bases and the J gene lost 5 bases, with 22 bases spanning the gap. The germline V gene has CDR1 SEHNR and CDR2 FQNEAQ (reference sequence). The CDR3 has 17 residues. The CDR3 DNA reads TGTGCCAGCAGCCTCCCCTGGGGCGGGAAGAATGACAATGAGCAGTTCTTC. Its translation: CASSLPWGGKNDNEQFF.

The chain is built from TRBV2 and TRBJ2-2; 7 nucleotides match TRBD2. V shed 6 bases, J shed 5 bases, and the junction held 6 bases outside the gene matches. The CDR3 contains 14 residues. Looked up from germline, CDR1 is SNHLY and CDR2 is FYNNEI. CDR3 in DNA: TGTGCCAGCAGGCGGGAGCCGGGTACCGGGGAGCTGTTTTTT. It yields the protein CASRREPGTGELFF.

The table lists this clone with a count of one. This chain joins TRBV29-1 and TRBJ2-3; D ambiguous. V lost 3 bases to trimming and J lost 1 base, with 8 bases between them. Germline V CDR1 and CDR2: SQVTM, ANQGSEA. The length of the CDR3 is 13 residues. The CDR3 DNA reads TGCAGCGTTGATGCTAGGGGCACAGATACGCAGTATTTT. It encodes CSVDARGTDTQYF.

The gene calls are TRBV2 and TRBJ1-2; TRBD1 aligns across 7 bases. Germline values: CDR1 SNHLY, CDR2 FYNNEI. Trimming at V came to 8 bases and at J to 2 bases, leaving 8 bases not matched to a gene. The CDR3 sequence is 14 residues long. For the CDR3, the DNA is TGTGCCAGCCGGGGACAGCTGACGAACTATGGCTACACCTTC. The encoded protein is CASRGQLTNYGYTF. The variable domain in full, completed from reference TRBV2 and TRBJ1-2, reads EPEVTQTPSHQVTQMGQEVILRCVPISNHLYFYWYRQILGQKVEFLVSFYNNEISEKSEIFDDQFSVERPDGSNFTLKIRSTKLEDSAMYFCASRGQLTNYGYTFGSGTRLTVV.